Shown below are 14 T cell receptor beta chains from a single sample sequenced in a study of CD8 T cells in ankylosing spondylitis. MiXCR, run by TCRdb on the 5' RACE reads, gives a single entry per CDR3 protein. This sample has about 160,000 distinct CDR3 sequences; around a tenth occur once, and the top ten carry roughly 15%. Sequencing was performed on blood, either unsorted or a sorted T cell fraction (not recorded which). These TCRs come from a female donor with ankylosing spondylitis or in good health (not recorded which).

Many counts were recorded for this clonotype. The chain is built from TRBV29-1 and TRBJ2-3; 8 nucleotides match TRBD2. CDR3 size: 13 residues. Germline CDR1 SQVTM, CDR2 ANQGSEA. V trimming: 4 bases; J trimming: 1 base; junction bases outside the gene matches: 1. The chain's CDR3 is CSVGLARTDTQYF. CDR3 DNA: TGCAGCGTTGGACTAGCGCGCACAGATACGCAGTATTTT.

The chain uses TRBV6-5 and TRBJ2-3, with 8 bases lining up with TRBD2. The CDR3 sequence is 17 residues long. In germline, CDR1 is MNHEY, CDR2 SVGAGI. Unmatched junction bases numbered 7, after V lost 0 bases and J lost 2 bases. This chain's CDR3 is CASSYSEIAGNTDTQYF. The CDR3 coding sequence is TGTGCCAGCAGTTACTCAGAGATAGCGGGGAACACAGATACGCAGTATTTT.

This clonotype came up a few times. V is TRBV27 and J is TRBJ1-2; D is unclear. The germline V gene encodes CDR1 MNHEY and CDR2 SMNVEV (reference sequence). Trimming removed 5 bases at V and 0 bases at J, with 10 bases between. The CDR3 consists of 14 residues. CDR3 amino acids: CASSPLIPNYGYTF. CDR3 in DNA: TGTGCCAGCAGTCCCCTCATACCTAACTATGGCTACACCTTC.

This clonotype has just a few counts. The chain joins TRBV5-6 to TRBJ2-7, with D perhaps TRBD1 (5 bases). This CDR3 comprises 14 residues. V was clipped by 0 bases and J by 3 bases, with 10 bases between them. In germline, CDR1 is SGHDT, CDR2 YYEEEE. DNA of the CDR3: TGTGCCAGCAGCTTGGTGGACACTTACTACGAGCAGTACTTC. Translated, it gives CASSLVDTYYEQYF. Full variable domain (outside the CDR3, taken from reference TRBV5-6 and TRBJ2-7): DAGVTQSPTHLIKTRGQQVTLRCSPKSGHDTVSWYQQALGQGPQFIFQYYEEEERQRGNFPDRFSGHQFPNYSSELNVNALLLGDSALYLCASSLVDTYYEQYFGPGTRLTVT.

V usage is TRBV10-3 and J usage is TRBJ1-5, with D perhaps TRBD1 (5 bases). The ends were cut back, 3 bases at V and 2 bases at J, with 8 bases in the middle. This CDR3 is built from 14 residues. Germline V lookup: CDR1 ENHRY, CDR2 SYGVKD. The DNA of the CDR3 is TGTGCCATCAGTGAAGACAGAGGCAATCAGCCCCAGCATTTT. Translation gives CAISEDRGNQPQHF.

This clonotype was seen a few times. The rearrangement uses TRBV6-1 and TRBJ2-1; no reliable D call. V was trimmed by 0 bases and J by 8 bases, leaving 11 bases between them. CDR1 is MNHNS, CDR2 SASEGT, per germline. The CDR3 runs 14 residues. The CDR3 spells CASSEAYFGDEQFF. The CDR3 DNA is TGTGCCAGCAGTGAAGCTTACTTTGGGGATGAGCAGTTCTTC.

This clonotype was seen only a few times. The J gene is TRBJ2-4, the V gene TRBV7-9; D call uncertain. In germline, CDR1 is SEHNR, CDR2 FQNEAQ (reference sequence). This CDR3 region has 14 residues. Between the trimmed V and J ends, which lost 1 base and 4 bases, there was a span of 8 bases. CDR3 protein: CASSLEDRKNIQYF. The CDR3 DNA is TGTGCCAGCAGCTTAGAGGACCGGAAAAACATTCAGTACTTC.

The CDR3 DNA reads as TGTGCCATCAGTGAGTCTTTAGCGGGCGTCTACGAGCAGTACTTC. The encoded protein is CAISESLAGVYEQYF. The gene calls are TRBV10-3 and TRBJ2-7; 7 nucleotides align to TRBD2. The germline gives CDR1 ENHRY, CDR2 SYGVKD. The V and J ends lost 0 bases and 3 bases, in that order; junction bases with no gene match: 5. The CDR3 contains 15 residues.

The chain carries TRBV4-3 and TRBJ2-7; 8 nucleotides agree with TRBD2. The V and J ends lost 5 bases and 0 bases, in that order; junction bases with no gene match: 9. The CDR3 runs 16 residues. Germline values: CDR1 LGHNA, CDR2 YSLEER. This chain's CDR3 is CASSSRLALSSYEQYF. Here the CDR3 DNA reads TGCGCCAGCAGCTCCCGACTAGCGCTCAGCTCCTACGAGCAGTACTTC.

V usage is TRBV6-5 and J usage is TRBJ2-7, with 7 nucleotides matching TRBD1. Germline V gene sequence: CDR1 MNHEY, CDR2 SVGAGI. V lost 0 bases to trimming and J lost 4 bases; unmatched junction nucleotides: 9. The CDR3 has 16 residues. CDR3 region: CASSYSRQGMAYEQYF. The CDR3 coding sequence is TGTGCCAGCAGTTACTCTAGACAGGGAATGGCTTACGAGCAGTACTTC.

The V call is TRBV30, the J call TRBJ1-1; D unresolved. Germline V CDR1 and CDR2: GTSNPN, SVGIG (reference sequence). The CDR3 extends over 12 amino acids. Between the trimmed V and J ends, which lost 0 bases and 2 bases, there was a span of 4 bases. The CDR3 bases are TGTGCCTGGAGTGTTGCCAACACTGAAGCTTTCTTT. It encodes CAWSVANTEAFF.

This clonotype was observed at least ten times. The junction departs from the called germline gene at one end, perhaps through a read error. The chain links TRBV7-8 to TRBJ2-1, with 8 bases aligning to TRBD2. Germline assignment: CDR1 SGHVS and CDR2 FQNEAQ. The CDR3 extends over 13 amino acids. The CDR3 DNA reads as TGTGCCAGCAGCTTTGGGACTAGTCGTCTAAAAATCTTC. Translating it yields CASSFGTSRLKIF.

With respect to this clonotype: Mismatch with germline at one junction end may stem from a read error. This chain's CDR3 is CASCYSVTAYTDTQYF. The DNA for the CDR3 is TGTGCCAGCTGTTACTCGGTGACAGCATACACAGATACGCAGTATTTT. The chain combines TRBV6-5 with TRBJ2-3; a weak D match, TRBD1 (5 bases). CDR1 MNHEY and CDR2 SVGAGI come from the germline V gene. The CDR3 is 16 amino acids.

The table lists this clonotype with a few counts. V is TRBV9 and J is TRBJ2-1, with D hard to call. The CDR3 is made up of 17 amino acids. Trimming took 4 bases from V and 2 from J, leaving 19 bases between them. Germline CDR1 SGDLS, CDR2 YYNGEE. CDR3 sequence (DNA): TGTGCCAGCAGCAATCCGCAATCCCCTTCCACCTACAATGAGCAGTTCTTC. This codes for CASSNPQSPSTYNEQFF.